This TCR beta chain appears in the sequencing data of a study of blood T cell repertoires in COVID-19. About the study: The origin of the acute and convalescent COVID-19 samples was the United States, Italy and Spain.

CDR3 size: 15 residues. The V gene's germline CDR1 is KGHSH and CDR2 LQKENI. V was clipped by 2 bases and J by 2 bases; unmatched bases: 5. This clone has just one count. The repertoire was sequenced with immunoSEQ multiplex PCR; TCRdb's copy has only in-frame clones and lacks some. The sample yields 70,000 to 90,000 clones, about 82% seen once. This receptor was identified in a man between 45 and 60 years old with active COVID-19. Sequences were obtained from peripheral blood. This rearrangement joins TRBV18 to TRBJ1-1, with 7 bases identical to TRBD1. The CDR3 spells CASSPFRQGNTEAFF. The DNA of the CDR3 is TGTGCCAGCTCACCATTTAGACAGGGTAACACTGAAGCTTTCTTT.